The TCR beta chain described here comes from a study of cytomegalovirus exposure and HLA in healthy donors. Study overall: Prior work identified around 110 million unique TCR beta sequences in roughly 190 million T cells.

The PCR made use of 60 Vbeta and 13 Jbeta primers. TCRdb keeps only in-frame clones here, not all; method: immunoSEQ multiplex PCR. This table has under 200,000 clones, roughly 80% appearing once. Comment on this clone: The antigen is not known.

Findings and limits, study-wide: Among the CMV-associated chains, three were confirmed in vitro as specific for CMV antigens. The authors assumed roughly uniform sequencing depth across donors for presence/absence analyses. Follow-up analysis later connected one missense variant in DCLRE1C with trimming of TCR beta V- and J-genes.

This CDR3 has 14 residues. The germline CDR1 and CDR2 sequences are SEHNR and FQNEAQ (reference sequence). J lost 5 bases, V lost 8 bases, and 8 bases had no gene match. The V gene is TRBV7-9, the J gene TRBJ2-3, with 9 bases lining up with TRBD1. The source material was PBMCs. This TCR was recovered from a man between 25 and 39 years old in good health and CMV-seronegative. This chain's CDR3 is CASCRDRVGDTQYF. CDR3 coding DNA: TGTGCCAGCTGCCGGGACAGGGTTGGAGATACGCAGTATTTT.